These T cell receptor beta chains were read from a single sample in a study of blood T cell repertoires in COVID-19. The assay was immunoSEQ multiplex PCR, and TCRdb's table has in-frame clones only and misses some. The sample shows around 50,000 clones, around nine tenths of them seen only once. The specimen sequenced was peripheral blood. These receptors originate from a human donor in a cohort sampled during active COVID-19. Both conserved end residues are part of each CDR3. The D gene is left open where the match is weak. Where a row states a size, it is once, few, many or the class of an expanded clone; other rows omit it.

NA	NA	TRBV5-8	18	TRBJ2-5	CASSSGAGSLQYQETQYF	TGTGCCAGCAGCTCTGGGGCGGGGAGCCTTCAGTACCAAGAGACCCAGTACTTC
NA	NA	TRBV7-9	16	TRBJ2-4	CASSLDRAGRFNIQYF	TGTGCCAGCAGCTTAGATCGGGCAGGGCGATTCAACATTCAGTACTTC
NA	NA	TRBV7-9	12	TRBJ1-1	CSVGGGNTEAFF	TGCTCCGTGGGGGGAGGTAACACTGAAGCTTTCTTT
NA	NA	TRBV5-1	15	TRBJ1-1	CASSLAGGRGTEAFF	TGCGCCAGCAGCTTGGCTGGAGGTCGAGGCACTGAAGCTTTCTTT
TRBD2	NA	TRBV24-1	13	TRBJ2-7	CATRGGTTHEQYF	TGTGCCACCAGGGGGGGGACTACTCACGAGCAGTACTTC
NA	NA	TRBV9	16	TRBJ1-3	CASSVTIGETGNTIYF	TGTGCCAGCAGCGTAACCATCGGGGAAACTGGAAACACCATATATTTT
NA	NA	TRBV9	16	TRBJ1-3	CASSVSGVGSGNTIYF	TGTGCCAGCAGCGTATCGGGGGTAGGATCTGGAAACACCATATATTTT
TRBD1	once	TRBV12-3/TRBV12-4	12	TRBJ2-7	CASGQGPYEQYF	TGTGCCAGTGGACAGGGACCCTACGAGCAGTACTTC
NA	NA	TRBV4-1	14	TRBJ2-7	CASSQTDTGSKQYF	TGCGCCAGCAGCCAAACTGACACGGGGTCCAAGCAGTACTTC
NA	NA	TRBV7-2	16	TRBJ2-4	CASSYRPERAKNIQYF	TGTGCCAGCAGCTATAGACCAGAGAGGGCCAAAAACATTCAGTACTTC
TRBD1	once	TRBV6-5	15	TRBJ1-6	CASRQGQGGNSPLHF	TGTGCCAGCAGACAGGGACAGGGCGGTAATTCACCCCTCCACTTT
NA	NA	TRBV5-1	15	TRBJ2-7	CASSLADDSLYEQYF	TGCGCCAGCAGCTTGGCCGATGACAGCCTCTACGAGCAGTACTTC
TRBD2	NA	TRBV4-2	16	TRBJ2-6	CASSQDSGGGANVLTF	TGTGCCAGCAGCCAAGACAGCGGGGGAGGGGCCAACGTCCTGACTTTC
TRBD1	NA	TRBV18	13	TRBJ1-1	CASSPGQLTEAFF	TGTGCCAGCTCACCGGGACAGCTCACTGAAGCTTTCTTT
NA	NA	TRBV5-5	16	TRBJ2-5	CASSLPGLQGMETQYF	TGTGCCAGCAGCTTGCCGGGTCTGCAGGGGATGGAGACCCAGTACTTC
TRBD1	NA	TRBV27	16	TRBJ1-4	CASSFGQGALGEKLFF	TGTGCCAGCAGTTTCGGACAGGGGGCTTTGGGTGAAAAACTGTTTTTT
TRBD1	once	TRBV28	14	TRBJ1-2	CASRPGQGIYGYTF	TGTGCCAGCAGACCGGGACAGGGTATCTATGGCTACACCTTC
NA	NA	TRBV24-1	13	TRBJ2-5	CATSDSHRETQYF	TGTGCCACCAGTGACTCCCATAGAGAGACCCAGTACTTC
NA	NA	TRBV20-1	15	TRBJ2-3	CSASPRSPTPDTQYF	TGCAGTGCTAGTCCTAGAAGCCCGACTCCGGATACGCAGTATTTT
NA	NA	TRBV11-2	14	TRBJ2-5	CASSFQGFQETQYF	TGTGCCAGCAGCTTCCAGGGATTCCAAGAGACCCAGTACTTC
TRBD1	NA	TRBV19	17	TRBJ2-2	CASRRDRGRGITGELFF	TGTGCCAGTAGAAGGGACAGGGGGCGCGGAATCACCGGGGAGCTGTTTTTT
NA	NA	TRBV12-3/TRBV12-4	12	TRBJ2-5	CASRAGNTAQYF	TGTGCCAGCAGGGCGGGGAATACGGCCCAGTACTTC
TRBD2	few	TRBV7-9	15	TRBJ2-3	CASSEGAGAYDTQYF	TGTGCCAGCAGCGAGGGAGCGGGAGCATATGATACGCAGTATTTT
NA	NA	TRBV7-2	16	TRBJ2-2	CASSFPIGTGTGELFF	TGTGCCAGCAGCTTCCCCATCGGGACTGGCACCGGGGAGCTGTTTTTT
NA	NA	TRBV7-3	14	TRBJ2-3	CASSTGLSTDTQYF	TGTGCCAGCAGCACGGGACTGAGCACAGATACGCAGTATTTT
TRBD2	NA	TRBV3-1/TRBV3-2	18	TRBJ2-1	CASSQRPGLAGGFNEQFF	TGTGCCAGCAGCCAAAGACCGGGACTAGCGGGAGGGTTCAATGAGCAGTTCTTC
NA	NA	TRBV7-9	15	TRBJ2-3	CASSLGGGPRNTQYF	TGTGCCAGCAGCCTTGGGGGGGGCCCCCGGAATACGCAGTATTTT
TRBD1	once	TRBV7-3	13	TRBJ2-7	CASSFPGQGEQYF	TGTGCCAGCAGCTTCCCAGGACAGGGCGAGCAGTACTTC
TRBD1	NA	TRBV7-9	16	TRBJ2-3	CASTSGQGSSTDTQYF	TGTGCCAGCACCTCTGGACAGGGTTCGAGCACAGATACGCAGTATTTT
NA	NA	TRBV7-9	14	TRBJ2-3	CASSSRDSTDTQYF	TGTGCCAGCAGCTCCCGGGACTCCACAGATACGCAGTATTTT
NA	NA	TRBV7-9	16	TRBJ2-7	CASSLKVAGHSYEQYF	TGTGCCAGCAGCTTAAAAGTGGCAGGACACTCCTACGAGCAGTACTTC
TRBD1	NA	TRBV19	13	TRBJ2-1	CASSTTGGNEQFF	TGTGCCAGTAGCACCACAGGGGGCAATGAGCAGTTCTTC
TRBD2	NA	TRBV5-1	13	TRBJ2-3	CATRAGEVDTQYF	TGCGCCACCAGAGCGGGAGAGGTAGATACGCAGTATTTT
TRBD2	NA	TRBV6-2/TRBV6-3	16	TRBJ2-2	CASSPGGIANTGELFF	TGTGCCAGCAGTCCCGGGGGGATCGCGAACACCGGGGAGCTGTTTTTT
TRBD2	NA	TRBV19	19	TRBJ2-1	CASSIALAGGPSSYNEQFF	TGTGCCAGTAGTATCGCGCTAGCGGGGGGCCCATCGTCCTACAATGAGCAGTTCTTC
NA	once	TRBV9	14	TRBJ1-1	CASSVGREDTEAFF	TGTGCCAGCAGCGTAGGCCGCGAAGACACTGAAGCTTTCTTT
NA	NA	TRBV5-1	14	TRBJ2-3	CASSLIRSTDTQYF	TGCGCCAGCAGCTTGATTCGGAGCACAGATACGCAGTATTTT
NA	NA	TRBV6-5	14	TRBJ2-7	CASSYGPITYEQYF	TGTGCCAGCAGTTACGGCCCGATCACCTACGAGCAGTACTTC
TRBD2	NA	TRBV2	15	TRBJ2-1	CASSDSLAGGNEQFF	TGTGCCAGCAGTGATAGTCTAGCGGGGGGCAATGAGCAGTTCTTC
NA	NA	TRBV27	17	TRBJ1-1	CASSLLSPSGGGTEAFF	TGTGCCAGCAGTTTACTATCGCCCTCGGGGGGTGGGACTGAAGCTTTCTTT
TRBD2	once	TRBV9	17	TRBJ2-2	CASSVAPSGGAAGELFF	TGTGCCAGCAGCGTAGCTCCTAGCGGGGGGGCCGCCGGGGAGCTGTTTTTT
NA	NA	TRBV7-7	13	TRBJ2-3	CASSRGVGDTQYF	TGTGCCAGCAGCCGCGGCGTAGGAGATACGCAGTATTTT
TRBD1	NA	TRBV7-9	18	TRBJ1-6	CASSLVRDRRNFVSPLHF	TGTGCCAGCAGCTTGGTTCGGGACAGGAGGAATTTCGTCTCACCCCTCCACTTT
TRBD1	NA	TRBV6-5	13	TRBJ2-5	CASRQGGQETQYF	TGTGCCAGCAGACAGGGGGGCCAAGAGACCCAGTACTTC
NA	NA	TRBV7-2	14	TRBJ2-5	CASSYGYYQETQYF	TGTGCCAGCAGCTACGGTTACTACCAAGAGACCCAGTACTTC
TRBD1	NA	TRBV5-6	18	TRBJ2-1	CASSSLIPDRGRSDEQFF	TGTGCCAGCAGCTCCCTGATCCCTGACAGGGGACGCTCCGATGAGCAGTTCTTC
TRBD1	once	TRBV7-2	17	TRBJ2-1	CASSSTKSGQGYNEQFF	TGTGCCAGCAGCTCGACCAAATCGGGACAGGGCTACAATGAGCAGTTCTTC